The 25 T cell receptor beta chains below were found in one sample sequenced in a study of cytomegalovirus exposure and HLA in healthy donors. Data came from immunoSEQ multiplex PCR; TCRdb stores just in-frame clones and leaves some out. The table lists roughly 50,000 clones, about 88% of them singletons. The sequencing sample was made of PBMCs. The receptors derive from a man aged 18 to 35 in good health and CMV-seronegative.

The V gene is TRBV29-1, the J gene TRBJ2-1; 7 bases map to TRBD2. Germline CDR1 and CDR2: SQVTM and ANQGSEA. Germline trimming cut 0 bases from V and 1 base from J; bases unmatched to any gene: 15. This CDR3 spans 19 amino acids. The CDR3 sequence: CSVEDNMVGRENSYNEQFF. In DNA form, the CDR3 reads TGCAGCGTTGAAGATAATATGGTAGGGCGGGAGAATTCCTACAATGAGCAGTTCTTC.

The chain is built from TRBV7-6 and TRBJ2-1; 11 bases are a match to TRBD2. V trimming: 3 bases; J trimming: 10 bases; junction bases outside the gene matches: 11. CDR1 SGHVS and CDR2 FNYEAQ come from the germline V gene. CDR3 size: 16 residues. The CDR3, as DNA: TGTGCCAGCAGCTTGGCCGCGACTAGCGGGGCCCTCGAGCAGTTCTTC. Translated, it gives CASSLAATSGALEQFF.

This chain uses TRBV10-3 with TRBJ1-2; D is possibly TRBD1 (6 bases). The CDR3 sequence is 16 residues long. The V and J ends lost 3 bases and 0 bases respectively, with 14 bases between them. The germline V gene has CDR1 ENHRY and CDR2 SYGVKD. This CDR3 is CAISEIGGAANYGYTF. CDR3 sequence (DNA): TGTGCCATCAGTGAAATAGGGGGGGCGGCTAACTATGGCTACACCTTC.

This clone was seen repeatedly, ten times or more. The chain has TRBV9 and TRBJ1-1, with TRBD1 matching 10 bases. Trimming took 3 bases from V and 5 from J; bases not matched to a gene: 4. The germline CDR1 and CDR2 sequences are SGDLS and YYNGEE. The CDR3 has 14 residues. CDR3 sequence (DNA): TGTGCCAGCAGCGGACAGGGGGCAGTTACTGAAGCTTTCTTT. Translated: CASSGQGAVTEAFF.

CDR3 region: CASSPRDRFSGANVLTF. The CDR3 DNA is TGTGCCAGTAGCCCCCGGGACAGGTTCTCTGGGGCCAACGTCCTGACTTTC. The gene calls are TRBV19 and TRBJ2-6, with 8 bases fitting TRBD1. V gave up 6 bases and J gave up 0 bases; unmatched junction bases: 7. Germline V gene lookup returns CDR1 LNHDA and CDR2 SQIVND (reference sequence). The CDR3 has 17 amino acids.

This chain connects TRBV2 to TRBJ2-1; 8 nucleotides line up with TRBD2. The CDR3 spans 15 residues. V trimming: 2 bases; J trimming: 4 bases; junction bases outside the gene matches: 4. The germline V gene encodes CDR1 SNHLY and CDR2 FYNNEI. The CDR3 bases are TGTGCCAGCAGTGAATTTTTAGCGGGGTACAATGAGCAGTTCTTC. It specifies CASSEFLAGYNEQFF.

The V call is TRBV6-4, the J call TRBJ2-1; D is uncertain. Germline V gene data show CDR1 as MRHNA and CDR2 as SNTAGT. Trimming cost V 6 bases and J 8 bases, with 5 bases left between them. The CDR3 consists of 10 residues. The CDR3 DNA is TGTGCCAGCAGAGTAGATGAGCAGTTCTTC. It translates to CASRVDEQFF.

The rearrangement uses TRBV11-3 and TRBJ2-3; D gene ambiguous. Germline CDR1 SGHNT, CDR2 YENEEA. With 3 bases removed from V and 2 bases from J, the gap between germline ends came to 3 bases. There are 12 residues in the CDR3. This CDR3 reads CASSFSTDTQYF. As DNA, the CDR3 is TGTGCCAGCAGCTTCTCCACAGATACGCAGTATTTT.

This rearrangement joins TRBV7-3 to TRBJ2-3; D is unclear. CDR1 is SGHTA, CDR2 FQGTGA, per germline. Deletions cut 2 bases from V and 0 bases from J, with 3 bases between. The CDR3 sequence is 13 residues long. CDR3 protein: CASSLQSTDTQYF. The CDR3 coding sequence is TGTGCCAGCAGCTTACAGAGCACAGATACGCAGTATTTT.

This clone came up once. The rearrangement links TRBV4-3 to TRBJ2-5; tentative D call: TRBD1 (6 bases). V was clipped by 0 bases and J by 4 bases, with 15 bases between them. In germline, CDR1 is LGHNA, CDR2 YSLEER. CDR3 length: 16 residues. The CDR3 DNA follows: TGCGCCAGCAGCCAAGATCGGGGCAGGGGTAGAGAGACCCAGTACTTC. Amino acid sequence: CASSQDRGRGRETQYF.

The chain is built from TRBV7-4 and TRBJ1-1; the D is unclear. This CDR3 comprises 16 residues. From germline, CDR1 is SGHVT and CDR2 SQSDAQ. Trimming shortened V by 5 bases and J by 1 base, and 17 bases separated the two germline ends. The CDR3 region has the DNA TGTGCCAGCAGCCCGAGAGGACGGGAAAAGAACACTGAAGCTTTCTTT. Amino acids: CASSPRGREKNTEAFF.

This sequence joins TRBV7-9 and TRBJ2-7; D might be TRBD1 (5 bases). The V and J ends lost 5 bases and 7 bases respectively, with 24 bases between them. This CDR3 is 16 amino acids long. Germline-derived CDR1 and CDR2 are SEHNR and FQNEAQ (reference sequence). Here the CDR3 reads CASSPRGDSPYREQYF. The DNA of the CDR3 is TGTGCCAGCAGCCCTAGGGGTGACTCGCCCTACAGAGAGCAGTACTTC.

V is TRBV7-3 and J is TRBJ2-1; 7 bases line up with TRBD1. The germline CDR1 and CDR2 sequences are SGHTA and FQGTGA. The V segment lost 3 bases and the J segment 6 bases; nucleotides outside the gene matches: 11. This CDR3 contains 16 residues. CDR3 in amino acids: CASSFEAGTVPNEQFF. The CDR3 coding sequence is TGTGCCAGCAGCTTCGAAGCCGGGACAGTGCCCAATGAGCAGTTCTTC.

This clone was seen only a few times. CDR3 nucleotides: TGTGCCACCGAGAGAGGAACACAGCGGGTATCCGAGCAGTACTTC. Protein: CATERGTQRVSEQYF. This chain connects TRBV10-3 to TRBJ2-7; weak D call: TRBD2 (6 bases). V shed 10 bases and J shed 6 bases, with 25 bases lying between them. In germline, CDR1 is ENHRY, CDR2 SYGVKD. CDR3 length equals 15 residues.

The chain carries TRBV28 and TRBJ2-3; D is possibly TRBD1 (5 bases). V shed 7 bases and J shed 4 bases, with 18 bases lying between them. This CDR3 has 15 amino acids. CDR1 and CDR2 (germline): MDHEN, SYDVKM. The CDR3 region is CASNHRQGRPDTQYF. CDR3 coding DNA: TGTGCCAGCAACCACCGTCAGGGAAGGCCAGATACGCAGTATTTT.

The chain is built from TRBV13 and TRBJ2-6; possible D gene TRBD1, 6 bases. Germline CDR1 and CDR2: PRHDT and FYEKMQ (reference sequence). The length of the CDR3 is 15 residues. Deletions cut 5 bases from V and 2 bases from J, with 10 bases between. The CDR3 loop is CASSLGDTGANVLTF. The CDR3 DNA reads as TGTGCCAGCAGCCTGGGGGACACTGGGGCCAACGTCCTGACTTTC.

The CDR3 nucleotides read TGTGCCAGCAGCGTAGTTCGGGGACAGGGGGCAACTGAAGCTTTCTTT. The encoded protein is CASSVVRGQGATEAFF. The chain is built from TRBV9 and TRBJ1-1; 12 bases agree with TRBD1. Trimming at V came to 0 bases and at J to 5 bases, leaving 5 bases not matched to a gene. This CDR3 has 16 residues. In germline, CDR1 is SGDLS, CDR2 YYNGEE.

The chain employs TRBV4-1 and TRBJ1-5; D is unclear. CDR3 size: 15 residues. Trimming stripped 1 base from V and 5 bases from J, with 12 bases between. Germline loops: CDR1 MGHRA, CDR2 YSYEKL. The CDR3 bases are TGCGCCAGCAGCCAAGTGCCGGGTAATGATCAGCCCCAGCATTTT. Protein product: CASSQVPGNDQPQHF.

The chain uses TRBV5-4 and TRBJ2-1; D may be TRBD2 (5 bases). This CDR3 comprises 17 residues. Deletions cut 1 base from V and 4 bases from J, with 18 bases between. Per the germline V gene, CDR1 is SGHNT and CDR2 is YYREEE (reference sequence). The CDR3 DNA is TGTGCCAGCAGCTTGAGGACCACGGGATCGGCTTACAATGAGCAGTTCTTC. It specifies CASSLRTTGSAYNEQFF.

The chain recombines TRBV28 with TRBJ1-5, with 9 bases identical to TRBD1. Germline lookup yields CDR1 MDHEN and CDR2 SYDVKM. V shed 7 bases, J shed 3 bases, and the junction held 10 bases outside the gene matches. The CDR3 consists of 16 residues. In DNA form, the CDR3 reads TGTGCCAGCATCCCAGGAGGGACAGGGTACAATCAGCCCCAGCATTTT. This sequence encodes CASIPGGTGYNQPQHF.

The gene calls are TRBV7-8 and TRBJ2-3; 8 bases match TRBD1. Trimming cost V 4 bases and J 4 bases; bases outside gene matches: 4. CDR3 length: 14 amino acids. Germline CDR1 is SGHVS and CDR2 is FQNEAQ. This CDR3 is CASSSTGVPDTQYF. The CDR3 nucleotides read TGTGCCAGCAGCTCGACAGGGGTACCAGATACGCAGTATTTT.

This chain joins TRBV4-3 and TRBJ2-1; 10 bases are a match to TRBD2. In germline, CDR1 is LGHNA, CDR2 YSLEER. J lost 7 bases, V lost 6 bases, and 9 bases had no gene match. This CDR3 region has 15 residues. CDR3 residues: CASSSAGGPVNEQFF. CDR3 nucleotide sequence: TGCGCCAGCAGTTCAGCGGGAGGGCCGGTAAATGAGCAGTTCTTC.

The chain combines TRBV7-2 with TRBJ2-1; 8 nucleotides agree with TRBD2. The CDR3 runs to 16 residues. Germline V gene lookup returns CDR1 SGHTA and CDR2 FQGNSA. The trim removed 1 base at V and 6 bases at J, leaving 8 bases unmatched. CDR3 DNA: TGTGCCAGCAGCTTAGAACCCGGGAGGGCCGTCAATGAGCAGTTCTTC. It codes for CASSLEPGRAVNEQFF.

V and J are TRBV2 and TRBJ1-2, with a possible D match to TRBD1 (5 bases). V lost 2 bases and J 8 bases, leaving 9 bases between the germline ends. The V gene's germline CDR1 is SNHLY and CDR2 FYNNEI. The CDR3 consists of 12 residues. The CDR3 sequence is CASSEQGGGYTF. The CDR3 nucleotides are TGTGCCAGCAGTGAACAGGGAGGAGGCTACACCTTC.

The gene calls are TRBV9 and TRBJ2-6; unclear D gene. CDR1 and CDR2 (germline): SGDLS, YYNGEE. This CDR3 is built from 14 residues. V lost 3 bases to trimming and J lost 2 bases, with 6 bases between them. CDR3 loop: CASSALPGANVLTF. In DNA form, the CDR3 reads TGTGCCAGCAGCGCCCTCCCTGGGGCCAACGTCCTGACTTTC. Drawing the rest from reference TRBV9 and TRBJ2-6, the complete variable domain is DSGVTQTPKHLITATGQRVTLRCSPRSGDLSVYWYQQSLDQGLQFLIQYYNGEERAKGNILERFSAQQFPDLHSELNLSSLELGDSALYFCASSALPGANVLTFGAGSRLTVL.